A single sample is the source of the 24 T cell receptor beta chains below, sequenced in a study of blood T cell repertoires in COVID-19 (dated by TCRdb to about 2020). Library creation used the immunoSEQ multiplex PCR assay. Here the immuneACCESS table is served through TCRdb, limited to in-frame sequences with V and J called. Missing clones are a known gap in these copies; in checked studies unresolved V genes cover under half, and the rest lacks a known reason. The sample yields over 90,000 clones; about 86% were counted once. The ten largest make up roughly 13% of the sample. The sample consisted of peripheral blood. All receptors derive from an older woman in a cohort sampled during active or convalescent COVID-19.

The V call is TRBV28, the J call TRBJ2-7; TRBD1 might be the D (5 bases). CDR1 and CDR2 (germline): MDHEN, SYDVKM. The V gene lost 5 bases and the J gene lost 4 bases, with 18 bases spanning the gap. CDR3 length equals 15 residues. The chain's CDR3 is CASSPSRGRVYEQYF. CDR3 nucleotides: TGTGCCAGCAGTCCCAGTAGGGGCAGGGTTTACGAGCAGTACTTC.

This clone was detected a few times. The genes are TRBV6-5 and TRBJ2-2; the D gene is possibly TRBD1 (6 bases). This CDR3 comprises 15 residues. Trimming cost V 6 bases and J 2 bases, with 13 bases left between them. The germline gives CDR1 MNHEY, CDR2 SVGAGI. CDR3 sequence (DNA): TGTGCCAGCAGGCCCCAGGGGATTAACACCGGGGAGCTGTTTTTT. Residues: CASRPQGINTGELFF.

The chain uses TRBV19 and TRBJ1-1, with a weak D call TRBD1 (6 bases). V gave up 7 bases and J gave up 0 bases, with 15 bases separating them. Germline V gene sequence: CDR1 LNHDA, CDR2 SQIVND (reference sequence). This CDR3 comprises 15 residues. CDR3 amino acids: CASTQRQGLNTEAFF. CDR3 DNA: TGTGCCAGTACCCAACGGCAGGGGCTGAACACTGAAGCTTTCTTT. The full variable domain, its missing parts supplied by reference TRBV19 and TRBJ1-1, is DGGITQSPKYLFRKEGQNVTLSCEQNLNHDAMYWYRQDPGQGLRLIYYSQIVNDFQKGDIAEGYSVSREKKESFPLTVTSAQKNPTAFYLCASTQRQGLNTEAFFGQGTRLTVV.

This clone was seen once. Written as DNA, the CDR3 is TGTGCCAGCAGCCTAGCGGGGGGGCCCGGGGGAGATACGCAGTATTTT. This codes for CASSLAGGPGGDTQYF. The chain has TRBV9 and TRBJ2-3; 12 bases fit TRBD2. With 4 bases clipped from V and 5 bases from J, the junction kept 8 bases outside the gene matches. The CDR3 totals 16 residues. Germline assignment: CDR1 SGDLS and CDR2 YYNGEE.

The gene calls are TRBV18 and TRBJ2-5; 12 bases agree with TRBD1. Per the germline V gene, CDR1 is KGHSH and CDR2 is LQKENI. The V and J ends lost 3 bases and 5 bases, in that order; junction bases with no gene match: 4. This CDR3 region has 15 residues. CDR3 nucleotide sequence: TGTGCCAGCTCACCGGGACAGGGGGCGCGGGAGACCCAGTACTTC. Amino acid sequence: CASSPGQGARETQYF.

This clone is a singleton in its sample. This chain links TRBV6-1 with TRBJ1-5; TRBD1 agrees at 7 bases. V gave up 4 bases and J gave up 0 bases; unmatched junction bases: 6. The CDR3 is 16 residues long. Germline V gives CDR1 MNHNS, CDR2 SASEGT. CDR3 sequence (DNA): TGTGCCAGCAGTGCCCGGGACAGAGATAGCAATCAGCCCCAGCATTTT. Protein: CASSARDRDSNQPQHF.

This clone has just one count. The rearrangement uses TRBV14 and TRBJ2-6; 8 bases align to TRBD2. The CDR3 sequence is 18 residues long. Germline CDR1 and CDR2: SGHDN and FVKESK. J lost 0 bases, V lost 1 base, and 5 bases had no gene match. The CDR3 sequence: CASSQGGGRSSGANVLTF. The CDR3 bases are TGTGCCAGCAGCCAAGGAGGCGGGAGGAGCTCTGGGGCCAACGTCCTGACTTTC.

The rearrangement uses TRBV12-3 or TRBV12-4 and TRBJ1-1; no reliable D call. V shed 2 bases and J shed 4 bases, with 8 bases lying between them. The CDR3 runs to 13 residues. CDR3 coding DNA: TGTGCCAGCAGTTTATGGGGAGGCACTGAAGCTTTCTTT. This codes for CASSLWGGTEAFF.

This clone was recorded only once. The chain is built from TRBV18 and TRBJ1-4; 10 nucleotides align to TRBD1. The CDR3 totals 15 residues. The V gene's germline CDR1 is KGHSH and CDR2 LQKENI. The V segment lost 6 bases and the J segment 8 bases; nucleotides outside the gene matches: 9. CDR3 in amino acids: CASSPGQGIGEKLFF. The CDR3 DNA reads TGTGCCAGCTCTCCGGGACAGGGGATCGGAGAAAAACTGTTTTTT.

The V call is TRBV7-2, the J call TRBJ1-5; 8 nucleotides agree with TRBD1. Germline V lookup: CDR1 SGHTA, CDR2 FQGNSA. Trimming cost V 1 base and J 3 bases; bases outside gene matches: 5. This CDR3 has 16 amino acids. CDR3 region: CASSLGTGNNNQPQHF. Written as DNA, the CDR3 is TGTGCCAGCAGCTTAGGGACAGGGAATAACAATCAGCCCCAGCATTTT.

The rearrangement links TRBV7-9 to TRBJ2-3; 9 positions match TRBD2. The CDR3 is 17 amino acids. Germline CDR1 and CDR2: SEHNR and FQNEAQ (reference sequence). V was pared by 5 bases and J by 4 bases, with 13 bases of the junction left unmatched. The CDR3 nucleotides are TGTGCCAGCAGCCCTCTGGGGGGGACTAGCTGGGCAGATACGCAGTATTTT. It encodes CASSPLGGTSWADTQYF.

The chain has TRBV5-1 and TRBJ2-3; TRBD2 aligns across 7 bases. The CDR3 is 15 residues long. The ends lost 2 bases at V and 2 bases at J; junction bases unmatched: 5. Germline lookup yields CDR1 SGHRS and CDR2 YFSETQ. CDR3 in DNA: TGCGCCAGCAGCTTCAGAAGCGGGACCACAGATACGCAGTATTTT. It encodes CASSFRSGTTDTQYF.

The rearrangement links TRBV9 to TRBJ2-7; D may be TRBD1 (5 bases). Trimming removed 4 bases from V and 2 bases from J, with 16 bases in between. The CDR3 covers 15 residues. Germline V CDR1 and CDR2: SGDLS, YYNGEE. CDR3 sequence reads: CASSTTGATTYEQYF. As DNA, the CDR3 is TGTGCCAGCAGCACAACAGGAGCCACTACCTACGAGCAGTACTTC.

This clone has a single count. V usage is TRBV21-1 and J usage is TRBJ2-1; TRBD2, as called in the table, went unchecked against the DNA. TRBV21-1 is recorded as a pseudogene. The CDR3 totals 14 residues. For the CDR3, the DNA is TGTGCCAGGGGCAAGGTCGGACTCTACAATGAGCAGTTCTTC. Its protein product is CARGKVGLYNEQFF.

This rearrangement joins TRBV11-2 to TRBJ2-7; D is perhaps TRBD1 (5 bases). The CDR3 length is 13 residues. Trimming stripped 3 bases from V and 3 bases from J, with 9 bases between. Germline V gene lookup returns CDR1 SGHAT and CDR2 FQNNGV. The CDR3 here is CASSLQGYYEQYF. CDR3 nucleotide sequence: TGTGCCAGCAGCTTGCAGGGTTACTACGAGCAGTACTTC.

The genes are TRBV5-4 and TRBJ1-1; tentative D call: TRBD1 (5 bases). From germline, CDR1 is SGHNT and CDR2 YYREEE (reference sequence). This CDR3 region has 14 residues. Trimming left V 0 bases short and J 1 base short, with 7 bases between. DNA for the CDR3: TGTGCCAGCAGCTTGGTGGGGCAGAACACTGAAGCTTTCTTT. Residues: CASSLVGQNTEAFF.

The chain recombines TRBV21-1 with TRBJ2-3; TRBD1, the table's D call, was not compared with the DNA. TRBV21-1 counts as a pseudogene. The CDR3 covers 15 residues. The CDR3 loop reads CASSKIRRGPDTQYF. The CDR3 nucleotides read TGTGCCAGCAGCAAAATTCGGAGGGGGCCAGATACGCAGTATTTT.

The J gene is TRBJ1-5, the V gene TRBV9; the match to TRBD1 covers 7 bases. This CDR3 is built from 15 residues. Unmatched junction bases numbered 4, after V lost 0 bases and J lost 4 bases. Germline V lookup: CDR1 SGDLS, CDR2 YYNGEE. This CDR3 reads CASSVGETGNQPQHF. The CDR3 DNA reads TGTGCCAGCAGCGTAGGCGAGACAGGGAATCAGCCCCAGCATTTT.

This clone was seen more than once but under ten times. The rearrangement links TRBV10-3 to TRBJ2-1, with 7 bases that match TRBD2. V trimming: 7 bases; J trimming: 7 bases; junction bases outside the gene matches: 13. The CDR3 consists of 15 residues. From germline, CDR1 is ENHRY and CDR2 SYGVKD. The CDR3 loop is CAIKGAGVRLNEQFF. CDR3 nucleotide sequence: TGTGCCATCAAAGGGGCGGGAGTCCGGCTTAATGAGCAGTTCTTC.

The rearrangement joins TRBV3-1 (or the pseudogene TRBV3-2) to TRBJ1-4; no definite D call. Deletions cut 4 bases from V and 8 bases from J, with 17 bases between. Germline V gene lookup returns CDR1 LGHDT and CDR2 YNNKEL (reference sequence). This CDR3 has 15 residues. The CDR3 DNA reads TGTGCCAGCAGCCCCCAATTATTGGAGCGCGAAAAACTGTTTTTT. This encodes CASSPQLLEREKLFF.

The chain combines TRBV5-6 with TRBJ2-7, with TRBD2 matching over 8 bases. This CDR3 comprises 14 residues. CDR1 is SGHDT and CDR2 is YYEEEE in the germline V gene. Unmatched junction bases numbered 6, after V lost 4 bases and J lost 3 bases. The CDR3 DNA reads as TGTGCCAGCAGCCCGGGACTAGAGTTCTACGAGCAGTACTTC. Its protein product is CASSPGLEFYEQYF. Looking up the rest from reference TRBV5-6 and TRBJ2-7 gives the full variable domain: DAGVTQSPTHLIKTRGQQVTLRCSPKSGHDTVSWYQQALGQGPQFIFQYYEEEERQRGNFPDRFSGHQFPNYSSELNVNALLLGDSALYLCASSPGLEFYEQYFGPGTRLTVT.

The rearrangement links TRBV6-4 to TRBJ1-1; 7 bases match TRBD1. The V gene end was trimmed by 6 bases and the J gene end by 1 base; junction bases not matched to a gene: 5. Germline CDR1 and CDR2: MRHNA and SNTAGT. This CDR3 comprises 14 residues. CDR3 in DNA: TGTGCCAGCAGCGTGGACAGGCGGAACACTGAAGCTTTCTTT. This sequence encodes CASSVDRRNTEAFF.

This sequence joins TRBV12-5 and TRBJ2-3; 7 nucleotides align to TRBD1. The CDR3 has 16 amino acids. Germline values: CDR1 LGHNT, CDR2 FRNRAP. With 7 bases clipped from V and 0 bases from J, the junction kept 10 bases outside the gene matches. CDR3 region: CASARDTGASTDTQYF. The CDR3 nucleotides are TGTGCTAGTGCTCGGGATACAGGGGCCAGCACAGATACGCAGTATTTT.

The chain employs TRBV21-1 and TRBJ1-6. TRBV21-1 has pseudogene status. The CDR3 length is 15 residues. CDR3 sequence reads: CASSAPGLTNSPLHF. The CDR3 DNA reads as TGTGCCAGCAGCGCACCGGGACTGACAAATTCACCCCTCCACTTT.